A selection of T cell receptor beta chains follows, all from one sample in a study of cytomegalovirus exposure and HLA in healthy donors. Data came from immunoSEQ multiplex PCR; TCRdb stores just in-frame clones and leaves some out. The data contain about 190,000 clones, around 75% of them singletons. The sequencing input was PBMCs. These receptors were collected from a woman in her 30s in good health and CMV-seronegative. CDR3s include the opening cysteine and the closing phenylalanine or tryptophan. The D gene is left open where the match is weak. Size tells how often a clone was seen (once, few, many) or the class of an expanded clone, and some rows leave it out.

d_call j_call v_call clone_size cdr3_nt cdr3_aa
. TRBJ1-2 TRBV6-5 . TGTGCCAGCAGCTACAAATACTGGGCCACGAGTGGCTACACCTTC CASSYKYWATSGYTF
TRBD1 TRBJ2-3 TRBV4-3 . TGCGCCAGCAGCCGGGGACAGGCAGGGTCCACAGATACGCAGTATTTT CASSRGQAGSTDTQYF
. TRBJ1-3 TRBV15 . TGTGCCACCAGCAGAGCCGCAAGGACAGTCTCTGGAAACACCATATATTTT CATSRAARTVSGNTIYF
. TRBJ2-7 TRBV14 . TGTGCCAGCAGCCAAGGGGGCAGCCTCTCCTACGAGCAGTACTTC CASSQGGSLSYEQYF
TRBD1 TRBJ1-5 TRBV10-3 . TGTGCCATCAGGCCGGGACAGGACGAGCAGCCCCAGCATTTT CAIRPGQDEQPQHF
TRBD1 TRBJ1-4 TRBV19 . TGTGCCAGTAGTCGGAGGGCAGGGGGCTGGGAGGAAAAACTGTTTTTT CASSRRAGGWEEKLFF
TRBD2 TRBJ2-3 TRBV7-9 . TGTGCCAGCAGTCCCAGGGGACTAGCGCTATATACGCAGTATTTT CASSPRGLALYTQYF
. TRBJ1-4 TRBV9 . TGTGCCAGCAGCGTAGGGACAGATAATGAAAAACTGTTTTTT CASSVGTDNEKLFF
. TRBJ2-5 TRBV20-1 . TGCAGTGCTAGAAGGGGGGAGACCCAGTACTTC CSARRGETQYF
. TRBJ2-5 TRBV13 . TGTGCCAGCAGCCGCGGGACAGTCCGAGAGACCCAGTACTTC CASSRGTVRETQYF
TRBD2 TRBJ2-1 TRBV5-1 . TGCGCCAGCAGCTATAGACTAGCGGTTTACAATGAGCAGTTCTTC CASSYRLAVYNEQFF
TRBD1 TRBJ1-4 TRBV7-9 . TGTGCCAGCAGCCCGGGGTCGACAGGGAGCGGTGAAAAACTGTTTTTT CASSPGSTGSGEKLFF
. TRBJ1-1 TRBV5-4 . TGTGCCAGCAGCTTGGGACTGGATAACACTGAAGCTTTCTTT CASSLGLDNTEAFF
. TRBJ1-5 TRBV5-6 . TGTGCCAGCAGCTTGTTTTCCGGGGTCCCCGATCAGCCCCAGCATTTT CASSLFSGVPDQPQHF
TRBD1 TRBJ1-2 TRBV7-2 . TGTGCCAGCAGCTTACAGGACAGGGCCTATGGCTACACCTTC CASSLQDRAYGYTF
. TRBJ1-5 TRBV9 . TGTGCCAGCAGCGCCAGGGGTAGCAATCAGCCCCAGCATTTT CASSARGSNQPQHF
. TRBJ2-7 TRBV6-6 once TGTGCCAGTACAGATTCCTACGAGCAGTACTTC CASTDSYEQYF
. TRBJ2-1 TRBV18 . TGTGCCAGCTCACGAGGAACAGGGAAGTTATCCTACAATGAGCAGTTCTTC CASSRGTGKLSYNEQFF
. TRBJ2-7 TRBV19 . TGTGCCAGTAGTACCCGGTCTTTATACGAGCAGTACTTC CASSTRSLYEQYF
. TRBJ1-2 TRBV9 once TGTGCCAGCAGCGTAGAGGGCAGCGGTTATGGCTACACCTTC CASSVEGSGYGYTF
TRBD1 TRBJ2-7 TRBV7-2 once TGTGCCAGCAGCCGAGCCCCCGGTAGGGGGCTAATCTACGAGCAGTACTTC CASSRAPGRGLIYEQYF
TRBD1 TRBJ2-7 TRBV4-3 . TGCGCCAGCAGCATGGGGACAGGGAGTACCTACGAGCAGTACTTC CASSMGTGSTYEQYF
TRBD2 TRBJ2-7 TRBV4-3 . TGCGCCAGCAGCCAAGATGGGCCTAGCGGGAGGCCTCACTACGAGCAGTACTTC CASSQDGPSGRPHYEQYF
. TRBJ2-1 TRBV11-2 . TGTGCCAGCAGCTCCCCTAGGGGCAGAGTATACAATGAGCAGTTCTTC CASSSPRGRVYNEQFF
. TRBJ2-5 TRBV5-8 . TGTGCCAGCAGCTTGGGGGGGCTGGCGGAGACCCAGTACTTC CASSLGGLAETQYF
TRBD1 TRBJ1-6 TRBV10-3 . TGTGCCATCAGCTCCTACAGGCCAGGGGGCCCGGAATCTAATTCACCCCTCCACTTT CAISSYRPGGPESNSPLHF
. TRBJ1-2 TRBV30 . TGTGCCTGGAGTGTAGTTAGGGATGCGGGGGGCTACACCTTC CAWSVVRDAGGYTF
. TRBJ1-1 TRBV7-9 . TGTGCCAGCGGACACCAGGGGCGCAGCACTGAAGCTTTCTTT CASGHQGRSTEAFF
. TRBJ2-3 TRBV7-3 few TGTGCCAGCAGCTTAAGAGGGAGCACAGATACGCAGTATTTT CASSLRGSTDTQYF
TRBD1 TRBJ1-2 TRBV28 few TGTGCCAGCAGTTTTGTTAGATTGGGCAGGGGGGACTATGGCTACACCTTC CASSFVRLGRGDYGYTF
TRBD1 TRBJ2-3 TRBV7-9 . TGTGCCAGCAGCTCCGCGTGGGACAGGGGAATCCGCACAGATACGCAGTATTTT CASSSAWDRGIRTDTQYF
TRBD2 TRBJ2-1 TRBV5-1 . TGCGCCAGCACCCTGGATGCGGGAGCCGGCTCCTACAATGAGCAGTTCTTC CASTLDAGAGSYNEQFF
TRBD1 TRBJ2-1 TRBV7-3 . TGTGCCAGCAGCCGGGACAGGGCCCGGAATGAGCAGTTCTTC CASSRDRARNEQFF
. TRBJ1-6 TRBV23-1 . TGCGCCACCTCCGGGGGCTCCTATAATTCACCCCTCCACTTT CATSGGSYNSPLHF
. TRBJ2-7 TRBV4-1 . TGCGCCAGCAGCCAAAGGGGCGGGACGAGTACCTACGAGCAGTACTTC CASSQRGGTSTYEQYF
. TRBJ2-1 TRBV7-2 . TGTGCCAGCAGCCTCCTCCCCCCCAATGAGCAGTTCTTC CASSLLPPNEQFF
. TRBJ2-3 TRBV4-2 . TGTGCCAGCAGCCAACTTACTAGTTTAGATACGCAGTATTTT CASSQLTSLDTQYF
. TRBJ1-1 TRBV5-8 . TGTGCCAGCAGCTTGTACAGGAGGGACACTGAAGCTTTCTTT CASSLYRRDTEAFF
. TRBJ2-7 TRBV12-5 once TGTGCTAGTGGCATTGACATCCCGGTTGAGCAGTACTTC CASGIDIPVEQYF
TRBD2 TRBJ2-1 TRBV30 . TGTGCCTGGAGTGCGGGACTAGCGGACTACAATGAGCAGTTCTTC CAWSAGLADYNEQFF